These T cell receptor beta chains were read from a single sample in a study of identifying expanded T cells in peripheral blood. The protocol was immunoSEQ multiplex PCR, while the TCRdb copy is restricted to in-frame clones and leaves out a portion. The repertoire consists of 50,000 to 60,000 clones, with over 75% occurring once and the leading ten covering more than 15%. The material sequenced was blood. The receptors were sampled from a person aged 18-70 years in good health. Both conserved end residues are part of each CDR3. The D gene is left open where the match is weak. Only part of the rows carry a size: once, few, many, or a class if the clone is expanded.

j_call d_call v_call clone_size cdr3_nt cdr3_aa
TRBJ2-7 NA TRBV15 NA TGTGCCACCAGCCCTGGGAGATTACGCGAGCAGTACTTC CATSPGRLREQYF
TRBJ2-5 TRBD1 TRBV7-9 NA TGTGCCAGCCAAAAAGGGACAGGGACCGAGACCCAGTACTTC CASQKGTGTETQYF
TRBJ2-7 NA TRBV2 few TGTGCCAGCAGCCTTCAGGGAAACGAGCAGTACTTC CASSLQGNEQYF
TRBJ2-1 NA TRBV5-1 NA TGCGCCAGCAGTGTGGACAGCGGTTCCTACAATGAGCAGTTCTTC CASSVDSGSYNEQFF
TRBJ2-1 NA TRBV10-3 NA TGTGCCATCGGGCAAACTAATGAGCAGTTCTTC CAIGQTNEQFF
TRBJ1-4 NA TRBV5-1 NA TGCGCCAGCAGTTACGGCGGGGCAGCAACTAATGAAAAACTGTTTTTT CASSYGGAATNEKLFF
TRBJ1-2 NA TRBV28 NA TGTGCCAGCAGTCCCCGCCGCGGGGGCTACACCTTC CASSPRRGGYTF
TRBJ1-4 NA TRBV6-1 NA TGTGCCAGCAGTGAAGGCGTCAGCGCAACTAATGAAAAACTGTTTTTT CASSEGVSATNEKLFF
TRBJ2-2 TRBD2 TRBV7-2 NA TGTGCCAGCAGCTTAGGTAGCGGGATACAGGGCGGGGAGCTGTTTTTT CASSLGSGIQGGELFF
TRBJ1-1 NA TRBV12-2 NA TGTGCAAGTCGCCCATATAAGGGGGGCTTCACTGAAGCTTTCTTT CASRPYKGGFTEAFF
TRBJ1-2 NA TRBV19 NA TGTGCCAGTAGTATCGGAAGGGTGGAATACTTC CASSIGRVEYF
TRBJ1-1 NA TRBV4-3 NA TGCGCCAGCAGCCGAAGGGTGGGGGGCGCGGACACTGAAGCTTTCTTT CASSRRVGGADTEAFF
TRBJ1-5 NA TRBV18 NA TGTGCCAGCTCACCCTACATGCGGCGGGACGGCAATCAGCCCCAGCATTTT CASSPYMRRDGNQPQHF
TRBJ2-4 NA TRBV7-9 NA TGTGCCAGCAGCCTAGAAAACATTCAGTACTTC CASSLENIQYF
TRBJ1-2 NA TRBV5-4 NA TGTGCCAGCAGCTCCCCGGCGGGGGAAGGTTATGGCTACACCTTC CASSSPAGEGYGYTF
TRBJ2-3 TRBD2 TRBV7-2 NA TGTGCCAGCAGCTTAAGGCGGGAGAATACGCAGTATTTT CASSLRRENTQYF
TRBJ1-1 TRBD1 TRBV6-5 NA TGTGCCAGCGGCAAGACAGGGGCTAGGACTGAAGCTTTCTTT CASGKTGARTEAFF
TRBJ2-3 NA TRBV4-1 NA TGCGCCAGCAGCCAAGATAACCTAGGGCAGTATTTT CASSQDNLGQYF